This T cell receptor beta chain was recorded in a study of neurological immune-mediated disorders. For the study at large: The roughly 34 multiple sclerosis patients comprised some 30 relapsing-remitting and 3 secondary progressive cases.

In TCRdb, the 5' RACE reads were re-called with MiXCR into one record per CDR3 protein. The profile shows 25,000 to 35,000 distinct CDR3 sequences, about 1.4% of them singletons. This clonotype was picked up many times. V lost 0 bases and J lost 6, with 11 bases in between. There are 15 residues in the CDR3. The germline gives CDR1 SNHLY, CDR2 FYNNEI. The rearrangement links TRBV2 to TRBJ2-2; D possibly uses TRBD1 or TRBD2 (5 bases each). This receptor was obtained from a woman aged 25-40 years with multiple sclerosis. Sequenced material: PBMCs. The DNA for the CDR3 is TGTGCCAGCAGTGAAGCGCTTCGGGGCGCCGGGGAGCTGTTTTTT. It is translated as CASSEALRGAGELFF.